Sequencing of this TCR beta chain was carried out in a study of tumor-infiltrating lymphocytes in primary liver carcinoma. With a constant-region primer, TCR beta cDNA was made from approximately 520 ng of total RNA. Sequencing libraries for TCR beta derived from three nested multiplex PCR rounds that used slightly modified ARM-PCR. Use of TRBV1-TRBV30 forward primers with a C-beta reverse primer characterized the first two PCR rounds, which lasted about 10 cycles each. TCRdb analysed the multiplex PCR reads with MiXCR anew, one entry per CDR3 protein. The sample carries about 100,000 distinct CDR3 sequences, under 70% recorded once. The CDR3 contains 12 residues. V dropped 4 bases and J dropped 8 bases, with 11 bases sitting between them. Taking roughly 20-34 mg of unsorted bulk tissue, the authors co-extracted RNA and DNA. Patients were treatment-naive with chronic HBV infection.

Sequences were obtained from liver tumor tissue from sampling region 2. Described subset: tumor region T2, inferior pole. The receptor comes from a woman aged 60-75 years with primary liver carcinoma and hepatitis B virus infection. The genes are TRBV12-3 or TRBV12-4 and TRBJ1-2, with D unclear. This CDR3 reads CASSSRAWGYTF. The CDR3 DNA reads TGTGCCAGCAGTTCGAGAGCGTGGGGCTACACCTTC.